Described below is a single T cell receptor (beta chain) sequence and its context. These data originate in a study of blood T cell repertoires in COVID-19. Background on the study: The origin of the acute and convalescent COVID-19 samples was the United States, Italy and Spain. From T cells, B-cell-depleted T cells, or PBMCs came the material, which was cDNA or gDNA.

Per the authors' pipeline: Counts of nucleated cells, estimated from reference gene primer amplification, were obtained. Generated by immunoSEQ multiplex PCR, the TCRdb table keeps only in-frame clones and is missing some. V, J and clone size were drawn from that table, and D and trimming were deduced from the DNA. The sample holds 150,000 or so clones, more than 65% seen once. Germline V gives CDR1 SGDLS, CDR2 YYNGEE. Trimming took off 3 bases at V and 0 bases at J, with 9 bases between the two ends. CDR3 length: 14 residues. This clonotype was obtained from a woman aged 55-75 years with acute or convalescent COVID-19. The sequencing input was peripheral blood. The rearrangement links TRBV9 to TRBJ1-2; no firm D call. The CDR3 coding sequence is TGTGCCAGCAGCGCCGGAGATGCTAACTATGGCTACACCTTC. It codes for CASSAGDANYGYTF.